The 28 T cell receptor beta chains below come from one sample, sequenced in a study of blood T cell repertoires in COVID-19. Using immunoSEQ multiplex PCR, the repertoire was profiled, and TCRdb retains in-frame clones only, with some absent. The sample consists of about 63,000 clones, about 75% of them appearing once. The specimen sequenced was peripheral blood. The receptor source for this set is a woman of 80 years or more with acute or convalescent COVID-19.

This rearrangement joins TRBV7-8 to TRBJ2-1, with TRBD2 identical over 9 bases. After removal of 4 bases from V and 10 bases from J, the junction contained 11 bases not matched to a gene. CDR1 SGHVS and CDR2 FQNEAQ come from the germline V gene. CDR3 length: 15 amino acids. The CDR3 sequence: CASSSISGRSREQFF. The CDR3, as DNA: TGTGCCAGCAGCTCTATAAGCGGGAGGAGTCGAGAGCAGTTCTTC.

The chain has TRBV5-1 and TRBJ2-2; possible D gene TRBD1, 5 bases. Germline-derived CDR1 and CDR2 are SGHRS and YFSETQ. The ends were cut back, 4 bases at V and 5 bases at J, with 15 bases in the middle. The CDR3 contains 15 residues. The CDR3 nucleotides read TGCGCCAGCAGCCCCGACCCCAGGGTTACCGGGGAGCTGTTTTTT. Translated, it gives CASSPDPRVTGELFF. The full variable domain, completed using reference TRBV5-1 and TRBJ2-2, is KAGVTQTPRYLIKTRGQQVTLSCSPISGHRSVSWYQQTPGQGLQFLFEYFSETQRNKGNFPGRFSGRQFSNSRSEMNVSTLELGDSALYLCASSPDPRVTGELFFGEGSRLTVL.

The chain combines TRBV29-1 with TRBJ1-1, with D unclear. The germline gives CDR1 SQVTM, CDR2 ANQGSEA. V lost 5 bases and J 1 base, leaving 5 bases between the germline ends. This CDR3 has 11 residues. The CDR3 bases are TGCAGCGTTTCAGGGAACACTGAAGCTTTCTTT. Protein: CSVSGNTEAFF.

V usage is TRBV7-9 and J usage is TRBJ1-6; 12 bases match TRBD1. Germline assignment: CDR1 SEHNR and CDR2 FQNEAQ (reference sequence). This CDR3 region has 19 residues. The V and J ends lost 2 bases and 10 bases, in that order; junction bases with no gene match: 15. The CDR3 nucleotides read TGTGCCAGCAGCTTACGTAGGGACAGGGGGCGTACGCCCAGCTCACCCCTCCACTTT. It specifies CASSLRRDRGRTPSSPLHF.

This chain joins TRBV28 and TRBJ2-3; 9 bases are a match to TRBD2. The V and J ends lost 5 bases and 0 bases, in that order; junction bases with no gene match: 12. Germline CDR1 and CDR2: MDHEN and SYDVKM. CDR3 length equals 18 residues. The CDR3 DNA is TGTGCCAGCAGTCCCTCCAGGACTAGCGCAAGTAGCACAGATACGCAGTATTTT. Translated: CASSPSRTSASSTDTQYF.

CDR3 sequence: CASSFPGGGPLANQPQHF. CDR3 nucleotides: TGTGCCAGCAGTTTCCCGGGCGGGGGGCCTTTAGCCAATCAGCCCCAGCATTTT. This chain uses TRBV28 with TRBJ1-5; possible D gene TRBD1, 6 bases. CDR3 size: 18 residues. Between the trimmed V and J ends, which lost 3 bases and 3 bases, there was a span of 21 bases. Per germline, CDR1 MDHEN and CDR2 SYDVKM.

This clone was seen only once. The genes are TRBV12-3 or TRBV12-4 and TRBJ2-3; TRBD2 is a possible D gene (5 bases). With 7 bases removed from V and 1 base from J, the gap between germline ends came to 6 bases. CDR3 size: 12 residues. The CDR3 loop is CASMRGTDTQYF. The CDR3 DNA is TGTGCCAGCATGCGGGGCACAGATACGCAGTATTTT.

The chain combines TRBV28 with TRBJ1-4; 11 bases map to TRBD1. This CDR3 comprises 17 residues. V gave up 7 bases and J gave up 8 bases; unmatched junction bases: 15. CDR1 is MDHEN, CDR2 SYDVKM, per germline. The CDR3 protein is CASTPLGQGGNIEKLFF. The CDR3 DNA reads as TGTGCCAGCACCCCTCTGGGACAGGGGGGAAATATAGAAAAACTGTTTTTT.

This clone was detected only once. The chain employs TRBV7-9 and TRBJ2-2, with D maybe TRBD1 (5 bases). CDR1 and CDR2 from the germline V gene are SEHNR and FQNEAQ (reference sequence). The V and J ends lost 1 base and 7 bases respectively, with 10 bases between them. The CDR3 spans 14 residues. The CDR3 DNA sequence: TGTGCCAGCAGCTTAGGGCAGGGTATCGGGGAGCTGTTTTTT. Translation: CASSLGQGIGELFF.

The chain uses TRBV27 and TRBJ1-4; TRBD1 is a possible D gene (6 bases). V gave up 6 bases and J gave up 3 bases, with 11 bases separating them. The CDR3 sequence is 14 residues long. Germline V lookup: CDR1 MNHEY, CDR2 SMNVEV (reference sequence). The CDR3 bases are TGTGCCAGCAGGACGGACAGTTCTAATGAAAAACTGTTTTTT. This gives the protein CASRTDSSNEKLFF.

The chain joins TRBV2 to TRBJ2-2; D may be TRBD2 (6 bases). Germline CDR1 and CDR2: SNHLY and FYNNEI. This CDR3 contains 17 residues. V shed 2 bases and J shed 6 bases, with 19 bases lying between them. The CDR3 reads CASSESQGSGLAGELFF. Here the CDR3 DNA reads TGTGCCAGCAGTGAATCTCAAGGTAGCGGCTTGGCCGGGGAGCTGTTTTTT.

The rearrangement joins TRBV11-1 to TRBJ2-5; TRBD1 matches at 9 bases. Germline V lookup: CDR1 SGHAT, CDR2 FQDESV (reference sequence). V was clipped by 5 bases and J by 7 bases; unmatched bases: 8. This CDR3 spans 14 amino acids. CDR3 sequence (DNA): TGTGCCAGCAGCGTCAACAGGGGGCAGGGGACCCAGTACTTC. Amino acid sequence: CASSVNRGQGTQYF.

This clone was seen only once. The rearrangement links TRBV27 to TRBJ2-2; D is unclear. V gave up 3 bases and J gave up 4 bases, with 12 bases separating them. The CDR3 runs to 15 residues. The germline V gene encodes CDR1 MNHEY and CDR2 SMNVEV (reference sequence). The CDR3 DNA reads TGTGCCAGCAGTTTCACAGCCCCAGGCACCGGGGAGCTGTTTTTT. Protein: CASSFTAPGTGELFF.

This chain links TRBV6-5 with TRBJ2-7; D is possibly TRBD1 (6 bases). CDR3 length: 15 amino acids. Per germline, CDR1 MNHEY and CDR2 SVGAGI. Trimming removed 3 bases at V and 6 bases at J, with 18 bases between. This CDR3 reads CASSYLARGWSEQYF. The DNA of the CDR3 is TGTGCCAGCAGTTATCTGGCCAGGGGTTGGAGCGAGCAGTACTTC.

V and J are TRBV23-1 and TRBJ1-4, with a possible D match to TRBD1 (6 bases). TRBV23-1 is marked as an open reading frame, function uncertain. The CDR3 is 12 amino acids. V was cut by 2 bases and J by 8 bases, with 6 bases left in between. CDR3 loop: CASSQTGEKLFF. CDR3 nucleotides: TGCGCCAGCAGTCAAACAGGGGAAAAACTGTTTTTT.

Comment on this clone: A junction boundary mismatches the germline segment, possibly from a read error. The rearrangement joins TRBV30 to TRBJ2-3, with 7 bases that match TRBD2. The germline V gene encodes CDR1 GTSNPN and CDR2 SVGIG (reference sequence). CDR3 size: 12 residues. The CDR3 region has the DNA TGTGCCTGGAATACGGGGGGAGGACATTGGGATTTT. This translates into CAWNTGGGHWDF. Complete variable domain (other parts from reference TRBV30 and TRBJ2-3): SQTIHQWPATLVQPVGSPLSLECTVEGTSNPNLYWYRQAAGRGLQLLFYSVGIGQISSEVPQNLSASRPQDRQFILSSKKLLLSDSGFYLCAWNTGGGHWDFGPGTRLTVL.

The CDR3 DNA follows: TGTGCCAGCCATGCCACTCGCGGAGAAAAACTGTTTTTT. Translated, it gives CASHATRGEKLFF. The gene calls are TRBV18 and TRBJ1-4; no clear D gene. CDR3 size: 13 residues. Germline V gives CDR1 KGHSH, CDR2 LQKENI. Trimming pared 8 bases from V and 8 bases from J, leaving 15 bases between.

This chain joins TRBV28 and TRBJ1-2; 9 bases agree with TRBD1. Looked up from germline, CDR1 is MDHEN and CDR2 is SYDVKM. Germline trimming cut 11 bases from V and 8 bases from J; bases unmatched to any gene: 12. This CDR3 has 13 amino acids. CDR3 protein: CAVGTGPAGGYTF. The CDR3 coding sequence is TGTGCCGTAGGGACAGGGCCCGCGGGGGGCTACACCTTC.

V usage is TRBV27 and J usage is TRBJ2-3; TRBD1 might be the D (5 bases). CDR3 length: 15 residues. V gave up 5 bases and J gave up 0 bases, with 12 bases separating them. The germline V gene has CDR1 MNHEY and CDR2 SMNVEV (reference sequence). The CDR3 nucleotides read TGTGCCAGCAGTGCCATGGGGCCTAGCACAGATACGCAGTATTTT. It specifies CASSAMGPSTDTQYF.

This clone was seen just once. The chain has TRBV7-9 and TRBJ2-7; D ambiguous. Germline V gives CDR1 SEHNR, CDR2 FQNEAQ (reference sequence). The CDR3 extends over 11 amino acids. V was shortened by 2 bases and J by 3 bases, with 2 bases between the two germline ends. The CDR3 coding sequence is TGTGCCAGCAGCTTACACTACGAGCAGTACTTC. Residues: CASSLHYEQYF.

The chain links TRBV5-1 to TRBJ1-1, with 9 bases fitting TRBD1. The germline V gene has CDR1 SGHRS and CDR2 YFSETQ. With 0 bases clipped from V and 10 bases from J, the junction kept 4 bases outside the gene matches. The length of the CDR3 is 13 residues. CDR3: CASSLEGQGRAFF. CDR3 sequence (DNA): TGCGCCAGCAGCTTGGAGGGACAGGGTCGAGCTTTCTTT.

The chain has TRBV7-2 and TRBJ1-3, with D uncertain. The CDR3 is 14 amino acids. CDR1 SGHTA and CDR2 FQGNSA come from the germline V gene. V lost 1 base and J 2 bases, leaving 6 bases between the germline ends. The CDR3 sequence is CASSLGRTGNTIYF. The CDR3 bases are TGTGCCAGCAGCTTAGGTAGAACTGGAAACACCATATATTTT.

This clone was detected a few times. The chain recombines TRBV15 with TRBJ2-1; TRBD1 might be the D (5 bases). This CDR3 is 15 amino acids long. CDR1 and CDR2 (germline): LNHNV, YYDKDF (reference sequence). Trimming cost V 1 base and J 5 bases, with 12 bases left between them. The CDR3: CATSRVGVPNNEQFF. For the CDR3, the DNA is TGTGCCACCAGCAGAGTAGGGGTCCCCAACAATGAGCAGTTCTTC.

The chain joins TRBV5-4 to TRBJ2-4; the D gene is possibly TRBD2 (5 bases). Germline V gene sequence: CDR1 SGHNT, CDR2 YYREEE (reference sequence). The V end lost 0 bases, the J end lost 9 bases, and 13 bases lay between the germline ends. This CDR3 comprises 14 residues. The chain's CDR3 is CASSLEVGEVIQYF. The CDR3 coding sequence is TGTGCCAGCAGCTTGGAGGTGGGAGAGGTCATTCAGTACTTC.

The chain recombines TRBV4-3 with TRBJ2-7, with 10 bases matching TRBD2. The CDR3 is made up of 16 amino acids. Germline lookup yields CDR1 LGHNA and CDR2 YSLEER. The V segment lost 0 bases and the J segment 2 bases; nucleotides outside the gene matches: 4. CDR3 DNA sequence: TGCGCCAGCAGCCAAGATCTAGCGGGAGCACCCTACGAGCAGTACTTC. Its translation: CASSQDLAGAPYEQYF.

The rearrangement uses TRBV2 and TRBJ1-1; no clear D gene. The V end lost 5 bases, the J end lost 5 bases, and 9 bases lay between the germline ends. The V gene's germline CDR1 is SNHLY and CDR2 FYNNEI. The CDR3 is 12 residues long. The CDR3 DNA reads as TGTGCCAGCAGTCGTGACAAAACTGAAGCTTTCTTT. It is translated as CASSRDKTEAFF.

The table lists this clone with a few counts. The chain is built from TRBV9 and TRBJ1-1, with D maybe TRBD1 (5 bases). The CDR3 is 17 residues long. V dropped 0 bases and J dropped 2 bases, with 17 bases sitting between them. Germline loops: CDR1 SGDLS, CDR2 YYNGEE. This CDR3 is CASSVGGGWNLNTEAFF. The CDR3, as DNA: TGTGCCAGCAGCGTAGGGGGCGGCTGGAATTTAAACACTGAAGCTTTCTTT.

The chain has TRBV12-3 or TRBV12-4 and TRBJ1-2; unclear D gene. The CDR3 consists of 13 residues. The V end was cut by 5 bases, the J end by 5 bases, with 12 bases between. DNA of the CDR3: TGTGCCAGCAGTACCACTCCTTGGTATGGCTACACCTTC. It codes for CASSTTPWYGYTF.